These 24 T cell receptor beta chains came from one sample sequenced in a study of control samples from healthy donors and cancer patients. Libraries were prepared by immunoSEQ multiplex PCR; TCRdb keeps only in-frame clonotypes and omits some of them. The table shows some 200,000 clones, with around 92% occurring only once. Sample: blood. These TCRs come from a woman aged 25-40 years in good health.

The chain is built from TRBV16 and TRBJ1-5; possibly TRBD1 for D (5 bases). The CDR3 covers 14 residues. Trimming pared 4 bases from V and 0 bases from J, leaving 7 bases between. Germline V gene sequence: CDR1 KGHSY, CDR2 FQNENV. The CDR3 coding sequence is TGTGCCAGCAGCCGGGGGTATAGCAATCAGCCCCAGCATTTT. Protein sequence: CASSRGYSNQPQHF.

V and J are TRBV3-1 (or the pseudogene TRBV3-2) and TRBJ2-7; tentative D call: TRBD2 (7 bases). CDR1 is LGHDT and CDR2 is YNNKEL in the germline V gene (reference sequence). V lost 6 bases to trimming and J lost 2 bases, with 17 bases between them. The CDR3 has 15 amino acids. CDR3 sequence reads: CASSRPRGGTYEQYF. CDR3 sequence (DNA): TGTGCCAGCAGTCGGCCGAGGGGGGGGACCTACGAGCAGTACTTC.

The chain recombines TRBV28 with TRBJ1-5, with D maybe TRBD1 (6 bases). The CDR3 covers 14 residues. V lost 1 base and J 6 bases, leaving 10 bases between the germline ends. Germline CDR1 and CDR2: MDHEN and SYDVKM. In DNA, the CDR3 is TGTGCCAGCAGTTTATTGGGGGGCAGTCAGCCCCAGCATTTT. It codes for CASSLLGGSQPQHF.

This rearrangement joins TRBV21-1 to TRBJ1-2; TRBD1, as called in the table, went unchecked against the DNA. TRBV21-1 is a pseudogene segment. The CDR3 consists of 10 residues. The CDR3 coding sequence is TGTGCCAGGGACAGGGATGGCTACACCTTC. It translates to CARDRDGYTF.

The V gene is TRBV7-8, the J gene TRBJ1-1; D unresolved. Per the germline V gene, CDR1 is SGHVS and CDR2 is FQNEAQ. The CDR3 covers 16 residues. V was trimmed by 2 bases and J by 0 bases, leaving 13 bases between them. CDR3 in amino acids: CASSLQVGEVNTEAFF. The CDR3 nucleotides read TGTGCCAGCAGCTTACAGGTTGGTGAGGTGAACACTGAAGCTTTCTTT. The full variable domain, with the rest looked up from reference TRBV7-8 and TRBJ1-1, is GAGVSQSPRYKVAKRGQDVALRCDPISGHVSLFWYQQALGQGPEFLTYFQNEAQLDKSGLPSDRFFAERPEGSVSTLKIQRTQQEDSAVYLCASSLQVGEVNTEAFFGQGTRLTVV.

The J gene is TRBJ1-5, the V gene TRBV4-1, with TRBD1 matching 10 bases. With 4 bases clipped from V and 1 base from J, the junction kept 1 base outside the gene matches. Germline lookup yields CDR1 MGHRA and CDR2 YSYEKL. CDR3 length: 15 amino acids. The CDR3 loop is CASSLDRGSNQPQHF. CDR3 coding DNA: TGCGCCAGCAGCCTGGACAGGGGGAGCAATCAGCCCCAGCATTTT.

The rearrangement joins TRBV12-3 or TRBV12-4 to TRBJ2-7, with D hard to call. Trimming left V 3 bases short and J 2 bases short, with 8 bases between. CDR3 length: 13 amino acids. The CDR3 protein is CASSFQWAYEQYF. CDR3 DNA: TGTGCCAGCAGTTTTCAGTGGGCCTACGAGCAGTACTTC.

The J gene is TRBJ1-1, the V gene TRBV19, with D possibly being TRBD1 (5 bases). V gave up 4 bases and J gave up 0 bases, with 12 bases separating them. CDR1 is LNHDA and CDR2 is SQIVND in the germline V gene (reference sequence). This CDR3 is built from 15 residues. The CDR3 loop reads CASSTRERVNTEAFF. The CDR3 DNA reads TGTGCCAGTAGTACCAGGGAGAGGGTGAACACTGAAGCTTTCTTT.

V is TRBV7-2 and J is TRBJ2-7; tentative D call: TRBD2 (6 bases). V gave up 10 bases and J gave up 5 bases, with 21 bases separating them. Germline loops: CDR1 SGHTA, CDR2 FQGNSA. This CDR3 comprises 14 residues. CDR3 amino acids: CATAPYSGTHEQYF. In DNA, the CDR3 is TGTGCCACCGCCCCGTATAGCGGTACCCACGAGCAGTACTTC. Variable domain in full (rest from reference TRBV7-2 and TRBJ2-7): GAGVSQSPSNKVTEKGKDVELRCDPISGHTALYWYRQSLGQGLEFLIYFQGNSAPDKSGLPSDRFSAERTGGSVSTLTIQRTQQEDSAVYLCATAPYSGTHEQYFGPGTRLTVT.

The chain's CDR3 is CASSLVQNSGANVLTF. The CDR3 region has the DNA TGCGCCAGCAGCTTGGTACAAAACTCTGGGGCCAACGTCCTGACTTTC. The genes are TRBV5-1 and TRBJ2-6; D ambiguous. The CDR3 covers 16 residues. With 0 bases removed from V and 0 bases from J, the gap between germline ends came to 7 bases. Germline lookup yields CDR1 SGHRS and CDR2 YFSETQ.

The rearrangement links TRBV9 to TRBJ2-5, with D possibly TRBD2 on 6 matching bases. V dropped 3 bases and J dropped 0 bases, with 6 bases sitting between them. Germline V gives CDR1 SGDLS, CDR2 YYNGEE. The CDR3 runs to 13 residues. This chain's CDR3 is CASSGLDQETQYF. CDR3 DNA: TGTGCCAGCAGCGGACTAGACCAAGAGACCCAGTACTTC.

CDR3 amino acids: CASSPYRSSYNEQFF. For the CDR3, the DNA is TGTGCCAGCAGCCCCTACAGGAGCTCCTACAATGAGCAGTTCTTC. The V and J genes are TRBV7-3 and TRBJ2-1; D possibly corresponds to TRBD1 (5 bases). Trimming took off 5 bases at V and 0 bases at J, with 11 bases between the two ends. Germline assignment: CDR1 SGHTA and CDR2 FQGTGA. This CDR3 contains 15 residues.

The rearrangement links TRBV15 to TRBJ1-6, with 8 nucleotides matching TRBD1. From germline, CDR1 is LNHNV and CDR2 YYDKDF (reference sequence). The CDR3 consists of 20 residues. The V gene end was trimmed by 1 base and the J gene end by 1 base; junction bases not matched to a gene: 12. The CDR3 nucleotides read TGTGCCACCAGCAGAGGCCCCCGGACAGGGCTGGAATCCTATAATTCACCCCTCCACTTT. Its translation is CATSRGPRTGLESYNSPLHF. The variable domain in full, with the rest retrieved from reference TRBV15 and TRBJ1-6, is DAMVIQNPRYQVTQFGKPVTLSCSQTLNHNVMYWYQQKSSQAPKLLFHYYDKDFNNEADTPDNFQSRRPNTSFCFLDIRSPGLGDTAMYLCATSRGPRTGLESYNSPLHFGNGTRLTVT.

The chain uses TRBV27 and TRBJ2-7; the match to TRBD2 covers 9 bases. Trimming at V came to 5 bases and at J to 2 bases, leaving 4 bases not matched to a gene. The CDR3 contains 14 residues. The germline gives CDR1 MNHEY, CDR2 SMNVEV (reference sequence). The CDR3 reads CASSRREGAYEQYF. Here the CDR3 DNA reads TGTGCCAGCAGTAGGCGGGAGGGGGCCTACGAGCAGTACTTC.

This clone was detected only once. This chain joins TRBV6-2 or TRBV6-3 and TRBJ2-7, with 8 bases aligning to TRBD2. Germline V CDR1 and CDR2: MNHEY, SVGEGT. Trimming at V came to 0 bases and at J to 2 bases, leaving 3 bases not matched to a gene. This CDR3 has 15 amino acids. Written as DNA, the CDR3 is TGTGCCAGCAGTTACTCGGCGGGGGGCCCCTACGAGCAGTACTTC. Its protein is CASSYSAGGPYEQYF.

The chain carries TRBV11-2 and TRBJ1-2, with TRBD1 matching over 8 bases. The V gene's germline CDR1 is SGHAT and CDR2 FQNNGV. The CDR3 runs to 17 residues. Trimming cost V 2 bases and J 0 bases; bases outside gene matches: 8. The CDR3 DNA is TGTGCCAGCAGCTTACAGACAGGGGTAGGCGCTAACTATGGCTACACCTTC. Protein sequence: CASSLQTGVGANYGYTF. The entire variable domain, with the rest obtained from reference TRBV11-2 and TRBJ1-2, is as follows: EAGVAQSPRYKIIEKRQSVAFWCNPISGHATLYWYQQILGQGPKLLIQFQNNGVVDDSQLPKDRFSAERLKGVDSTLKIQPAKLEDSAVYLCASSLQTGVGANYGYTFGSGTRLTVV.

The chain combines TRBV12-3 or TRBV12-4 with TRBJ2-1; 7 bases match TRBD2. The CDR3 has 12 residues. The trim removed 7 bases at V and 9 bases at J, leaving 6 bases unmatched. The DNA for the CDR3 is TGTGCCAGCACCGGGGGGTCGAGTGAGCAGTTCTTC. This encodes CASTGGSSEQFF.

The rearrangement joins TRBV18 to TRBJ1-1; TRBD1 agrees at 7 bases. Germline CDR1 is KGHSH and CDR2 is LQKENI. This CDR3 is 14 amino acids long. J gave up 3 bases and V 6 bases, and 7 bases lay outside the gene matches. The CDR3 sequence is CASSPGTEYTEAFF. For the CDR3, the DNA is TGTGCCAGCTCCCCCGGGACAGAGTACACTGAAGCTTTCTTT. Complete variable domain (other parts from reference TRBV18 and TRBJ1-1): NAGVMQNPRHLVRRRGQEARLRCSPMKGHSHVYWYRQLPEEGLKFMVYLQKENIIDESGMPKERFSAEFPKEGPSILRIQQVVRGDSAAYFCASSPGTEYTEAFFGQGTRLTVV.

V is TRBV24-1 and J is TRBJ2-1; TRBD2 aligns across 11 bases. The CDR3 consists of 15 residues. Germline trimming cut 7 bases from V and 5 bases from J; bases unmatched to any gene: 6. The germline V gene has CDR1 KGHDR and CDR2 SFDVKD. This CDR3 is CATSRLAGFNNEQFF. Here the CDR3 DNA reads TGTGCCACCAGCCGACTAGCGGGATTCAACAATGAGCAGTTCTTC.

J is TRBJ2-3 and V is TRBV7-9, with TRBD2 matching 8 bases. V lost 0 bases to trimming and J lost 5 bases; unmatched junction nucleotides: 7. Germline lookup yields CDR1 SEHNR and CDR2 FQNEAQ (reference sequence). CDR3 length equals 16 residues. CDR3 nucleotide sequence: TGTGCCAGCAGCTTAGCGGTCGGGGGGGCCGGAGATACGCAGTATTTT. Encoded protein: CASSLAVGGAGDTQYF.

To note about this clone: Distinct nucleotide sequences in the sample also encode this CDR3. The genes are TRBV18 and TRBJ1-4; D gene uncertain. The CDR3 sequence is 13 residues long. The V gene lost 3 bases and the J gene lost 4 bases, with 6 bases spanning the gap. The germline V gene has CDR1 KGHSH and CDR2 LQKENI. CDR3 sequence (DNA): TGTGCCAGCTCACCCGGTCTTAATGAAAAACTGTTTTTT. Protein product: CASSPGLNEKLFF.

CDR3 region: CAWSPASFEKLFF. The CDR3 bases are TGTGCCTGGAGTCCGGCGTCCTTTGAAAAACTGTTTTTT. This chain uses TRBV30 with TRBJ1-4; D gene ambiguous. CDR1 is GTSNPN and CDR2 is SVGIG in the germline V gene (reference sequence). This CDR3 contains 13 residues. V dropped 2 bases and J dropped 7 bases, with 11 bases sitting between them. The full variable domain, rest sourced from reference TRBV30 and TRBJ1-4, is SQTIHQWPATLVQPVGSPLSLECTVEGTSNPNLYWYRQAAGRGLQLLFYSVGIGQISSEVPQNLSASRPQDRQFILSSKKLLLSDSGFYLCAWSPASFEKLFFGSGTQLSVL.

This chain uses TRBV15 with TRBJ2-7; D possibly corresponds to TRBD2 (5 bases). Germline assignment: CDR1 LNHNV and CDR2 YYDKDF (reference sequence). The V end lost 1 base, the J end lost 2 bases, and 6 bases lay between the germline ends. This CDR3 has 13 amino acids. This CDR3 reads CATSRGETYEQYF. The DNA for the CDR3 is TGTGCCACCAGCAGAGGGGAGACCTACGAGCAGTACTTC.

The CDR3 bases are TGTGCCAGCAGTGAACTACCCAACACCGGGGAGCTGTTTTTT. It specifies CASSELPNTGELFF. The genes are TRBV6-1 and TRBJ2-2; D is ambiguous. V was clipped by 2 bases and J by 2 bases, with 6 bases between them. The CDR3 loop spans 14 amino acids. CDR1 is MNHNS and CDR2 is SASEGT in the germline V gene.